This note documents a single T cell receptor (beta chain) sequence. Original analysis: Reference gene primer amplification gave nucleated cell count estimates. Assay used: immunoSEQ multiplex PCR; TCRdb lists only in-frame clones, some missing. That table supplies the V and J calls and clone size; D and trimming were determined from the DNA. Of 70,000 to 80,000 clones listed, about 80% were seen once; the top ten hold over 8.5%. The record originates from a study of blood T cell repertoires in COVID-19. Overall study: Whether acute or convalescent, the COVID-19 samples came from the United States, Italy and Spain. T cells, B-cell-depleted T cells, or PBMCs supplied cDNA or gDNA.

Germline CDR1 reads SGHDN; CDR2 reads FVKESK. Trimming at V came to 4 bases and at J to 4 bases, leaving 8 bases not matched to a gene. This CDR3 is built from 15 residues. Specimen: peripheral blood. The chain couples TRBV14 to TRBJ2-7, with 9 positions matching TRBD1. The sequence was collected from a man aged 45 to 65 with acute or convalescent COVID-19. DNA of the CDR3: TGTGCCAGCAGCCCTATCGGGACAGGGAATTACGAGCAGTACTTC. Its protein is CASSPIGTGNYEQYF.